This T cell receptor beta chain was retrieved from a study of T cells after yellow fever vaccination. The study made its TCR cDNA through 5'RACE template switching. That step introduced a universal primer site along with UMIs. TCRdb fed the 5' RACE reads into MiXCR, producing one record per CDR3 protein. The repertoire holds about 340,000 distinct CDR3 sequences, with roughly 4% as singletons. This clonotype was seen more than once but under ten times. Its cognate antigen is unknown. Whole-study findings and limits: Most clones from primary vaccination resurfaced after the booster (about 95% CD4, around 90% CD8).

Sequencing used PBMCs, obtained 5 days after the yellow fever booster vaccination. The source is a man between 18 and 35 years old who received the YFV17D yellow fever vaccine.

CDR3 coding DNA: TGTGCCAGCAGTGCAAGGAAGGGGGTGGGCGGGGAGCTGTTTTTT. This sequence encodes CASSARKGVGGELFF. The V and J genes are TRBV25-1 and TRBJ2-2; perhaps TRBD1 as D (6 bases). Trimming took off 4 bases at V and 7 bases at J, with 16 bases between the two ends. The CDR3 has 15 residues. Germline values: CDR1 MGHDK, CDR2 SYGVNS.